A single sample gave rise to the 15 T cell receptor beta chains below, sequenced in a study of T-cell reconstitution after alpha-beta-depleted transplantation in children. TCRbeta library construction was performed incorporating unique molecular identifiers. TCRdb ran MiXCR on the PCR reads and lists one entry per CDR3 protein. The sample lists about 70,000 distinct CDR3 sequences; 11% were seen once. The sequenced sample was PBMCs, obtained before TCRalphabeta/CD19-depleted stem cell transplant. Receptors originate from a boy aged 5-17 years with acute myeloid leukemia, due to receive a stem cell transplant.

This clonotype was counted at least ten times. The gene calls are TRBV20-1 and TRBJ2-3; D remains ambiguous. CDR3 length equals 11 residues. Trimming stripped 2 bases from V and 3 bases from J, with 3 bases between. Germline assignment: CDR1 DFQATT and CDR2 SNEGSKA (reference sequence). CDR3 sequence: CSARLTDTQYF. CDR3 nucleotide sequence: TGCAGTGCTAGATTGACAGATACGCAGTATTTT.

The sample holds many counts of this clonotype. V is TRBV7-2 and J is TRBJ2-2; D may be TRBD2 (6 bases). The CDR3 loop spans 16 amino acids. The germline V gene has CDR1 SGHTA and CDR2 FQGNSA. V was cut by 1 base and J by 1 base, with 10 bases left in between. The CDR3 sequence is CASSLGLARNTGELFF. For the CDR3, the DNA is TGTGCCAGCAGCTTAGGTCTAGCGAGGAACACCGGGGAGCTGTTTTTT.

This clonotype was picked up many times. The V gene is TRBV7-2, the J gene TRBJ2-3, with 12 bases matching TRBD2. Germline V gives CDR1 SGHTA, CDR2 FQGNSA. The CDR3 has 15 residues. V gave up 5 bases and J gave up 5 bases; unmatched junction bases: 5. For the CDR3, the DNA is TGTGCCAGCAGCCCGACTAGCGGGAGAGGAGATACGCAGTATTTT. Translated: CASSPTSGRGDTQYF.

This clonotype was seen repeatedly, ten times or more. V usage is TRBV25-1 and J usage is TRBJ1-5, with 7 nucleotides matching TRBD1. The CDR3 has 15 amino acids. With 3 bases clipped from V and 7 bases from J, the junction kept 9 bases outside the gene matches. Germline V gene data show CDR1 as MGHDK and CDR2 as SYGVNS. This CDR3 reads CASSDARWTGQPQHF. The CDR3 region has the DNA TGTGCCAGCAGTGACGCGAGGTGGACAGGACAGCCCCAGCATTTT.

This clonotype was counted ten times or more. J is TRBJ2-3 and V is TRBV12-3 or TRBV12-4, with D perhaps TRBD1 or TRBD2 (5 bases each). This CDR3 contains 16 residues. V lost 1 base, J lost 5 bases, and 16 bases lay in between. The CDR3 sequence: CASSLEELRGEDTQYF. The CDR3 nucleotides read TGTGCCAGCAGTTTAGAGGAGTTGAGGGGAGAAGATACGCAGTATTTT.

This clonotype was seen repeatedly, ten times or more. This chain joins TRBV11-2 and TRBJ1-1; D remains ambiguous. This CDR3 region has 13 residues. The germline V gene has CDR1 SGHAT and CDR2 FQNNGV. V was pared by 3 bases and J by 6 bases, with 11 bases between. This chain's CDR3 is CASSFRRLPEAFF. CDR3 nucleotides: TGTGCCAGCAGCTTCCGTCGGCTGCCTGAAGCTTTCTTT.

This clonotype has ten or more counts. This rearrangement joins TRBV7-2 to TRBJ2-1; D unclear. The CDR3 length is 15 residues. Germline values: CDR1 SGHTA, CDR2 FQGNSA. Deletions cut 1 base from V and 5 bases from J, with 12 bases between. The CDR3 bases are TGTGCCAGCAGCTTAGAGCCCCTCACGCACAATGAGCAGTTCTTC. Residues: CASSLEPLTHNEQFF.

As for this clonotype: This could be a read error, since a much larger clone is one nucleotide away. This chain joins TRBV7-6 and TRBJ2-1; TRBD2 agrees at 8 bases. CDR1 is SGHVS, CDR2 FNYEAQ, per germline. The CDR3 covers 17 residues. The CDR3 reads CASSPNVAGTSYDEQFF. The CDR3, as DNA: TGTGCCAGCAGCCCGAACGTAGCGGGAACCTCCTACGATGAGCAGTTCTTC.

This clonotype was seen at least ten times. The rearrangement links TRBV25-1 to TRBJ2-1, with a tentative D call TRBD2 (5 bases). Trimming took off 8 bases at V and 2 bases at J, with 13 bases between the two ends. Germline-derived CDR1 and CDR2 are MGHDK and SYGVNS. The CDR3 loop spans 14 amino acids. The CDR3 DNA reads TGTGCCAGCCGCCGGGGTGCCACCTACAATGAGCAGTTCTTC. This codes for CASRRGATYNEQFF.

This clonotype was picked up many times. This chain uses TRBV14 with TRBJ2-2; the D gene is possibly TRBD1 (5 bases). V lost 2 bases to trimming and J lost 5 bases, with 18 bases between them. There are 17 residues in the CDR3. From germline, CDR1 is SGHDN and CDR2 FVKESK. CDR3 region: CASSQSLVREGTGELFF. CDR3 DNA sequence: TGTGCCAGCAGCCAAAGTCTAGTCAGGGAAGGAACCGGGGAGCTGTTTTTT. Using reference TRBV14 and TRBJ2-2 for the parts outside the CDR3, the full variable domain is EAGVTQFPSHSVIEKGQTVTLRCDPISGHDNLYWYRRVMGKEIKFLLHFVKESKQDESGMPNNRFLAERTGGTYSTLKVQPAELEDSGVYFCASSQSLVREGTGELFFGEGSRLTVL.

At least ten counts were recorded for this clonotype. This chain uses TRBV18 with TRBJ2-3; a possible D gene is TRBD2 (5 bases). Germline V gene sequence: CDR1 KGHSH, CDR2 LQKENI. The length of the CDR3 is 16 residues. V dropped 1 base and J dropped 0 bases, with 11 bases sitting between them. CDR3 nucleotides: TGTGCCAGCTCACCACTACGAGCGGCGAGCACAGATACGCAGTATTTT. Amino acid sequence: CASSPLRAASTDTQYF.

This clonotype has ten or more counts. V gene TRBV20-1 combines with J gene TRBJ2-1; 12 bases are a match to TRBD2. Germline loops: CDR1 DFQATT, CDR2 SNEGSKA (reference sequence). The CDR3 runs to 14 residues. V was clipped by 6 bases and J by 7 bases; unmatched bases: 7. The CDR3 nucleotides are TGCAGTGCCCAAGACCTAGCGGGAGGGAATGAGCAGTTCTTC. This sequence encodes CSAQDLAGGNEQFF.

This clonotype was observed many times. V gene TRBV2 combines with J gene TRBJ2-1, with 7 bases aligning to TRBD2. Germline loops: CDR1 SNHLY, CDR2 FYNNEI. The trim removed 6 bases at V and 10 bases at J, leaving 3 bases unmatched. This CDR3 contains 11 residues. CDR3 amino acids: CASRWRGEQFF. DNA for the CDR3: TGTGCCAGCAGATGGCGGGGGGAGCAGTTCTTC.

This clonotype turned up a few times. The genes are TRBV10-3 and TRBJ1-1, with TRBD1 matching over 7 bases. The CDR3 is made up of 16 amino acids. Losses at the gene ends were 5 bases for V and 3 bases for J; bases not matched to a gene: 12. The germline gives CDR1 ENHRY, CDR2 SYGVKD. The CDR3 DNA reads as TGTGCCATCAGTTCCCAACAGGGGAGGTGGGACACTGAAGCTTTCTTT. Translated: CAISSQQGRWDTEAFF.

The V gene is TRBV3-1, the J gene TRBJ2-1; 10 bases fit TRBD2. The V gene end was trimmed by 1 base and the J gene end by 3 bases; junction bases not matched to a gene: 15. Germline loops: CDR1 LGHDT, CDR2 YNNKEL (reference sequence). The CDR3 is 20 amino acids. The CDR3 DNA is TGTGCCAGCAGCCAAGGAGCCAGCGGGGGGGGGCTCCTATACTACAATGAGCAGTTCTTC. Its protein product is CASSQGASGGGLLYYNEQFF.